Below are 16 T cell receptor beta chains sequenced from a single sample in a study of CD8 T cells in Susac syndrome. Random hexamers were used to reverse transcribe the RNA input (about 0.45 to 1 ug). TCRdb fed the immunoSEQ multiplex PCR reads into MiXCR, producing one record per CDR3 protein. The repertoire has under 200,000 distinct CDR3 sequences, 75% to 95% of them found once; the top ten carry approximately 0.09%. The source material was CD4+ T cells from PBMCs. These receptors were collected from a human donor with Susac syndrome.

The gene calls are TRBV7-6 and TRBJ2-5; TRBD2 aligns across 8 bases. The J segment lost 5 bases and the V segment lost 5 bases, leaving 16 bases of the junction unmatched. Germline CDR1 reads SGHVS; CDR2 reads FNYEAQ. The CDR3 runs to 17 residues. The CDR3 sequence: CASSPAQLAGGRETQYF. The CDR3 DNA reads TGTGCCAGCAGCCCCGCCCAACTGGCGGGGGGCAGGGAGACCCAGTACTTC.

This clonotype was seen a few times. The V gene is TRBV28, the J gene TRBJ2-7; 8 positions agree with TRBD2. Germline trimming cut 5 bases from V and 6 bases from J; bases unmatched to any gene: 9. This CDR3 has 14 residues. Germline lookup yields CDR1 MDHEN and CDR2 SYDVKM. CDR3 in amino acids: CASSPQGSGGEQYF. The CDR3 DNA reads TGTGCCAGCAGTCCCCAGGGGAGCGGGGGCGAGCAGTACTTC. Looking up the rest from reference TRBV28 and TRBJ2-7 gives the full variable domain: DVKVTQSSRYLVKRTGEKVFLECVQDMDHENMFWYRQDPGLGLRLIYFSYDVKMKEKGDIPEGYSVSREKKERFSLILESASTNQTSMYLCASSPQGSGGEQYFGPGTRLTVT.

The chain recombines TRBV2 with TRBJ1-6, with a possible D match to TRBD1 (5 bases). The germline V and J ends were trimmed by 6 bases and 5 bases, with 17 bases remaining between them. Per the germline V gene, CDR1 is SNHLY and CDR2 is FYNNEI. The CDR3 is 16 residues long. The CDR3 loop is CASSRRQGFDNSPLHF. The CDR3 DNA follows: TGTGCCAGCAGCCGCCGGCAGGGATTCGATAATTCACCCCTCCACTTT.

The rearrangement uses TRBV28 and TRBJ2-6, with TRBD1 matching over 7 bases. The CDR3 is made up of 15 amino acids. Trimming cost V 6 bases and J 5 bases; bases outside gene matches: 7. CDR1 and CDR2 (germline): MDHEN, SYDVKM. In DNA, the CDR3 is TGTGCCAGCAGGACTGGACAGGATTGGGCCAACGTCCTGACTTTC. As protein: CASRTGQDWANVLTF.

The DNA of the CDR3 is TGCGCCAGCAGCTACGGGAGGGACAATGAGCAGTTCTTC. Translated: CASSYGRDNEQFF. The chain has TRBV5-1 and TRBJ2-1; 8 positions agree with TRBD2. The CDR3 covers 13 residues. CDR1 and CDR2 (germline): SGHRS, YFSETQ. V trimming: 3 bases; J trimming: 5 bases; junction bases outside the gene matches: 1. Full variable domain (rest looked up from reference TRBV5-1 and TRBJ2-1): KAGVTQTPRYLIKTRGQQVTLSCSPISGHRSVSWYQQTPGQGLQFLFEYFSETQRNKGNFPGRFSGRQFSNSRSEMNVSTLELGDSALYLCASSYGRDNEQFFGPGTRLTVL.

This clonotype was counted once. The J gene is TRBJ2-5, the V gene TRBV19; 8 bases match TRBD1. Germline CDR1 reads LNHDA; CDR2 reads SQIVND (reference sequence). V shed 1 base, J shed 3 bases, and the junction held 4 bases outside the gene matches. This CDR3 is 15 amino acids long. CDR3 amino acids: CASSIVRGREETQYF. The CDR3 bases are TGTGCCAGTAGTATAGTCAGGGGGCGCGAAGAGACCCAGTACTTC.

DNA for the CDR3: TGTGCCAGCAGCTTAGCCCTAGCGGGGGGGCTAGAGACCCAGTACTTC. Translated: CASSLALAGGLETQYF. The rearrangement links TRBV7-2 to TRBJ2-5, with TRBD2 matching 12 bases. CDR1 SGHTA and CDR2 FQGNSA come from the germline V gene. With V trimmed by 0 bases and J by 4 bases, 3 bases remained unmatched. This CDR3 spans 16 amino acids.

This rearrangement joins TRBV28 to TRBJ2-3, with 12 bases matching TRBD2. Germline V gene lookup returns CDR1 MDHEN and CDR2 SYDVKM. The CDR3 spans 17 residues. Losses at the gene ends were 5 bases for V and 5 bases for J; bases not matched to a gene: 11. For the CDR3, the DNA is TGTGCCAGCAGTGCCTACTTGACTAGCGGGAGAGGAGATACGCAGTATTTT. Translated, it gives CASSAYLTSGRGDTQYF.

This chain connects TRBV19 to TRBJ2-2, with 10 bases fitting TRBD1. V shed 6 bases and J 6 bases; nucleotides not matched to a gene: 7. The germline V gene encodes CDR1 LNHDA and CDR2 SQIVND (reference sequence). The CDR3 covers 15 residues. The CDR3 region is CASRMTGGAAGELFF. In nucleotides, the CDR3 is TGTGCCAGTAGGATGACAGGGGGCGCTGCCGGGGAGCTGTTTTTT.

V and J are TRBV21-1 and TRBJ2-1; the table's D call, TRBD2, has no DNA check behind it. TRBV21-1 is noted as a pseudogene. CDR3 length equals 16 residues. CDR3: CASSGLTSPRENEQFF. The CDR3, as DNA: TGTGCCAGCAGCGGACTGACTAGCCCCAGAGAGAATGAGCAGTTCTTC.

This clonotype appeared once. The chain couples TRBV10-3 to TRBJ1-5; D uncertain. This CDR3 spans 15 amino acids. CDR1 is ENHRY, CDR2 SYGVKD, per germline. V lost 6 bases and J lost 0, with 12 bases in between. CDR3 sequence: CAISREINSNQPQHF. In DNA, the CDR3 is TGTGCCATCAGCCGGGAGATTAATAGCAATCAGCCCCAGCATTTT.

The rearrangement joins TRBV5-1 to TRBJ2-5; D ambiguous. The CDR3 covers 14 residues. With 0 bases removed from V and 4 bases from J, the gap between germline ends came to 10 bases. The germline gives CDR1 SGHRS, CDR2 YFSETQ. The CDR3 region has the DNA TGCGCCAGCAGCTTGGGCGTCCCCACAGAGACCCAGTACTTC. Protein product: CASSLGVPTETQYF. Filled out from reference TRBV5-1 and TRBJ2-5, the complete variable domain reads KAGVTQTPRYLIKTRGQQVTLSCSPISGHRSVSWYQQTPGQGLQFLFEYFSETQRNKGNFPGRFSGRQFSNSRSEMNVSTLELGDSALYLCASSLGVPTETQYFGPGTRLLVL.

The chain joins TRBV7-2 to TRBJ2-1, with D perhaps TRBD1 (5 bases). The CDR3 is made up of 15 amino acids. The germline V gene encodes CDR1 SGHTA and CDR2 FQGNSA. Trimming shortened V by 2 bases and J by 0 bases, and 8 bases separated the two germline ends. The CDR3 spells CASSLSQGSYNEQFF. The CDR3 DNA is TGTGCCAGCAGCTTATCTCAGGGCTCCTACAATGAGCAGTTCTTC. The entire variable domain, with the rest obtained from reference TRBV7-2 and TRBJ2-1, is as follows: GAGVSQSPSNKVTEKGKDVELRCDPISGHTALYWYRQSLGQGLEFLIYFQGNSAPDKSGLPSDRFSAERTGGSVSTLTIQRTQQEDSAVYLCASSLSQGSYNEQFFGPGTRLTVL.

V is TRBV2 and J is TRBJ1-5, with D possibly matching TRBD1 (6 bases). Germline assignment: CDR1 SNHLY and CDR2 FYNNEI. CDR3 length equals 15 residues. V lost 4 bases and J 4 bases, leaving 14 bases between the germline ends. CDR3 nucleotides: TGTGCCAGCAGTGGTGCCGGGGGCCGGAATCAGCCCCAGCATTTT. Amino acids: CASSGAGGRNQPQHF.

The chain is built from TRBV5-1 and TRBJ2-6; D gene unclear. The CDR3 is made up of 14 amino acids. The V end lost 4 bases, the J end lost 0 bases, and 5 bases lay between the germline ends. Germline loops: CDR1 SGHRS, CDR2 YFSETQ. The CDR3: CASSGSSGANVLTF. The CDR3 DNA follows: TGCGCCAGCAGCGGCAGCTCTGGGGCCAACGTCCTGACTTTC.

The chain joins TRBV3-1 to TRBJ1-1; 8 nucleotides align to TRBD1. The germline CDR1 and CDR2 sequences are LGHDT and YNNKEL (reference sequence). The CDR3 runs to 13 residues. Unmatched junction bases numbered 2, after V lost 1 base and J lost 7 bases. CDR3 sequence reads: CASSQAGGDEAFF. CDR3 DNA: TGTGCCAGCAGCCAAGCAGGGGGCGATGAAGCTTTCTTT.